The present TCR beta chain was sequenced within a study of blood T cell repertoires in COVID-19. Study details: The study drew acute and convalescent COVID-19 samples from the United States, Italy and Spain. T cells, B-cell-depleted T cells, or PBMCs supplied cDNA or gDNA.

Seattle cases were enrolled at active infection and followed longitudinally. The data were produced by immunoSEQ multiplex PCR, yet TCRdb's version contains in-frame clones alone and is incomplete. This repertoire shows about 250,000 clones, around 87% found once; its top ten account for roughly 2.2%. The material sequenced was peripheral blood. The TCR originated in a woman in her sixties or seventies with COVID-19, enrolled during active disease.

CDR3 sequence (DNA): TGTGCCACCAGCAGAGACCGACAAGCCGGCTACACCTTC. Amino acids: CATSRDRQAGYTF. J is TRBJ1-2 and V is TRBV15; D gene unclear. The CDR3 has 13 residues. Germline V gene data show CDR1 as LNHNV and CDR2 as YYDKDF (reference sequence). Trimming removed 0 bases from V and 8 bases from J, with 10 bases in between.